This TCR beta chain was sequenced during a study of blood T cell repertoires in COVID-19. The germline CDR1 and CDR2 sequences are SGHVS and FQNEAQ. V trimming: 6 bases; J trimming: 3 bases; junction bases outside the gene matches: 7. The CDR3 covers 15 residues. Original processing notes: Estimation of nucleated cell counts relied on the amplification of reference gene primers. The table came from immunoSEQ multiplex PCR; TCRdb's copy has only in-frame clones and leaves some out. From that table come the V and J calls and clone size; the DNA was used to work out D and trimming. The sample has 270,000 or so clones, 82% seen once.

V gene TRBV7-8 combines with J gene TRBJ2-2, with 7 bases identical to TRBD1. The sequence was collected from a woman younger than 30 with acute or convalescent COVID-19. The specimen sequenced was peripheral blood. The CDR3 DNA reads as TGTGCCAGCAGACTCGACAGGGTTTACACCGGGGAGCTGTTTTTT. Encoded protein: CASRLDRVYTGELFF.